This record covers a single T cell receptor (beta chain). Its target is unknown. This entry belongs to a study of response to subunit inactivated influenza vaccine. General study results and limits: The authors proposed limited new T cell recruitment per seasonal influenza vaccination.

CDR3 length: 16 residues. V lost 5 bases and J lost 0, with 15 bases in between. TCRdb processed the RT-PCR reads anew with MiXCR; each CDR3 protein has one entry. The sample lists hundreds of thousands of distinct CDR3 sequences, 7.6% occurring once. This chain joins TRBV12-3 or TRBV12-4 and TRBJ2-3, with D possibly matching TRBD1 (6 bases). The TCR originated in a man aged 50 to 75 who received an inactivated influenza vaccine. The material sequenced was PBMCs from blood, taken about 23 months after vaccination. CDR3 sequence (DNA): TGTGCCAGCAGTCAGGGGACCGCCGCTAGCACAGATACGCAGTATTTT. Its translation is CASSQGTAASTDTQYF.